This TCR beta chain comes out of a study of cytomegalovirus exposure and HLA in healthy donors. Findings and limits, study-wide: When analyzed later, the rates of TCR association showed variation by HLA locus, with DRB1 the most and HLA-C the fewest. The authors reported that TCR beta sequences could predict HLA-A and HLA-B alleles. These predictions were accurate for most subjects in the first cohort.

Details on this clone: Its antigen remains unidentified.

These donors, healthy bone marrow donors, were studied. The V gene's germline CDR1 is SGHTA and CDR2 FQGNSA. Trimming stripped 1 base from V and 5 bases from J, with 23 bases between. The length of the CDR3 is 19 residues. This PCR relied on a set of 60 Vbeta primers and 13 Jbeta primers. Original processing notes: Among the unique TCR beta chains that a later analysis counted, about 81 million in all, 10 million to 11 million were shared. Data came from immunoSEQ multiplex PCR; TCRdb stores just in-frame clones and leaves some out. The D gene and trimming were derived from the DNA, and the V and J assignments and clone size from that table. Here the sample spans 150,000 to 200,000 clones, 82% being singletons.

Input material: PBMCs. The source is a boy aged 2 to 10 in good health and CMV-seronegative. The chain carries TRBV7-2 and TRBJ2-2; D may be TRBD1 (6 bases). The CDR3 DNA reads TGTGCCAGCAGCTTAGTTTCTCACGGGGCAGGGGAGTGGACCGGGGAGCTGTTTTTT. Translation: CASSLVSHGAGEWTGELFF.